This T cell receptor (beta chain) is from a study of identical twins. The CDR3 has 12 residues. Trimming removed 6 bases from V and 5 bases from J, with 11 bases in between. TCRdb passed the 5' RACE reads through MiXCR, listing each CDR3 protein once. The data hold about 550,000 distinct CDR3 sequences, with about 22% observed a single time. Separately, the same data were catalogued under a study of yellow fever vaccine responses in identical twins. From that study: In identical twins, vaccine T cell responses appeared partly shared and partly individual.

Sequencing was done on a sample of CD4+ T cells sorted from blood. The V and J genes are TRBV12-3 or TRBV12-4 and TRBJ2-7, with a tentative D call TRBD1 (5 bases). This TCR was recovered from a woman between 18 and 29 years old in good health. The CDR3 nucleotides read TGTGCCAGCAGCCGCGGACACGACGAGCAGTACTTC. Protein sequence: CASSRGHDEQYF.